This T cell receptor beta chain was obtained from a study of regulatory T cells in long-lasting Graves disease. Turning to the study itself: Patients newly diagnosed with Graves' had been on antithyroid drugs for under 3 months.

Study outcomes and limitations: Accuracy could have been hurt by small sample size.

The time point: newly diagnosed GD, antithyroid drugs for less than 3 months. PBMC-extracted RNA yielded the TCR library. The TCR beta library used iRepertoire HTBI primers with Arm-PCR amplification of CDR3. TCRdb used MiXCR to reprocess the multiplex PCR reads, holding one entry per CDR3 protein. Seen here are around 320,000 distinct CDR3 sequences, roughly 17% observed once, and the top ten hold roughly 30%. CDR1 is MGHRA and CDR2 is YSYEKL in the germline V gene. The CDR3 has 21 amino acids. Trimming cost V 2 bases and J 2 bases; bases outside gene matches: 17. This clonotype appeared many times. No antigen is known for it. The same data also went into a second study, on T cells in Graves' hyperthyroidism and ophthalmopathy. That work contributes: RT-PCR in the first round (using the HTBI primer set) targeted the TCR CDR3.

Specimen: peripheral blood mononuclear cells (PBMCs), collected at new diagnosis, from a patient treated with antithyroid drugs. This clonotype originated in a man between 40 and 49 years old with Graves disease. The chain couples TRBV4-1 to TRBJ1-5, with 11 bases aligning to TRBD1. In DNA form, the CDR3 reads TGCGCCAGCAGCCAACCCAGAGGGGGACAGGGGGTGAAAAGGGGCAATCAGCCCCAGCATTTT. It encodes CASSQPRGGQGVKRGNQPQHF.